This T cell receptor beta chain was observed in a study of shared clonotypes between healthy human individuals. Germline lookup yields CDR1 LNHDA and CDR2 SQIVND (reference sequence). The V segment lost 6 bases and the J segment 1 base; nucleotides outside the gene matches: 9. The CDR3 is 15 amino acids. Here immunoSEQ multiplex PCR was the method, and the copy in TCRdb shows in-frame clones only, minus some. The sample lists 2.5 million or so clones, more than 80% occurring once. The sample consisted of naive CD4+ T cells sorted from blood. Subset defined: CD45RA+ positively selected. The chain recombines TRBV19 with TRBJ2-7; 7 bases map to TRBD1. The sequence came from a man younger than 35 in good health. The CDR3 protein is CASSPRPGQSYEQYF. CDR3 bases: TGTGCCAGTAGCCCTCGACCGGGACAGTCCTACGAGCAGTACTTC. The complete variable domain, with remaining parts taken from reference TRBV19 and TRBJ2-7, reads DGGITQSPKYLFRKEGQNVTLSCEQNLNHDAMYWYRQDPGQGLRLIYYSQIVNDFQKGDIAEGYSVSREKKESFPLTVTSAQKNPTAFYLCASSPRPGQSYEQYFGPGTRLTVT.